The clone carrying this T cell receptor (beta chain) has ten or more counts. No antigen is known for it. Library construction for TCR beta used iRepertoire HTBI primers and Arm-PCR of CDR3 regions. TCRdb processed the multiplex PCR reads anew with MiXCR; each CDR3 protein has one entry. The sample yields 400,000 to 500,000 distinct CDR3 sequences, 11% to 15% seen once. Sample time point: newly diagnosed GD, antithyroid drugs for less than 3 months. PBMC-extracted RNA yielded the TCR library. Roughly 9 milliliters of peripheral blood were taken and placed in EDTA tubes. The CDR3 extends over 16 amino acids. Germline CDR1 SGHVS, CDR2 FQNEAQ. The trim removed 5 bases at V and 5 bases at J, leaving 8 bases unmatched. The sample originates from a study of regulatory T cells in long-lasting Graves disease. Notes on the study in general: Persistent disease samples used TRBV28, TRBJ1-2 and TRBJ2-5 preferentially.

The sample was also linked to a second study, of T cells in Graves' hyperthyroidism and ophthalmopathy. From that paper: The HTBI set primed first-round TCR CDR3 RT-PCR. Most thyroid clonotypes with frequency above 0.001 were detected in blood.

The V gene is TRBV7-8, the J gene TRBJ2-5, with 13 bases matching TRBD2. This sequence originates from a woman aged 50 to 60 with Graves disease. The input for sequencing was peripheral blood mononuclear cells (PBMCs), taken at new diagnosis, from a patient treated with antithyroid drugs. The CDR3 spells CASSPGLAGVRETQYF. CDR3 in DNA: TGTGCCAGCAGCCCCGGACTAGCGGGAGTCCGGGAGACCCAGTACTTC.